This T cell receptor (beta chain) originates from a study of blood T cell repertoires in COVID-19. Libraries were prepared by immunoSEQ multiplex PCR; TCRdb keeps only in-frame clonotypes and omits some of them. The sample yields 180,000 or so clones, approximately 88% seen once. V was shortened by 0 bases and J by 0 bases, with 9 bases between the two germline ends. Germline CDR1 is SEHNR and CDR2 is FQNEAQ (reference sequence). The length of the CDR3 is 16 residues. Enrollment of patients from Seattle took place during active infection, with longitudinal follow-up. The V and J genes are TRBV7-9 and TRBJ1-5; D is unclear. This clonotype originated in a woman in her forties with COVID-19, enrolled during active disease. Sequencing was done on a sample of peripheral blood. For the CDR3, the DNA is TGTGCCAGCAGCTTAGCCACAGCCCTTAGCAATCAGCCCCAGCATTTT. It translates to CASSLATALSNQPQHF.